One T cell receptor (beta chain) is described in this entry. Its antigen is not identified. TCR beta cDNA came from about 500 ng total RNA, primed with a constant-region primer. Libraries of TCR beta came from three nested multiplex PCR rounds with slightly modified ARM-PCR. Running roughly 10 cycles apiece, the first two PCR rounds relied on TRBV1-TRBV30 forward primers together with a C-beta reverse primer. TCRdb passed the multiplex PCR reads through MiXCR, listing each CDR3 protein once. The sample gives fewer than 350,000 distinct CDR3 sequences, 65% of which show up once; roughly 9% is in the top ten. Germline lookup yields CDR1 SGHNT and CDR2 YYREEE (reference sequence). The CDR3 is made up of 14 amino acids. Unmatched junction bases numbered 4, after V lost 4 bases and J lost 2 bases. This sample was taken from a study of tumor-infiltrating lymphocytes in primary liver carcinoma. Blood RNA originated from unsorted whole blood, with germline DNA additionally extracted.

Study results and caveats: Tumor top-250-clone fractions significantly exceeded those of blood (p = 0.039).

Sequenced: peripheral blood. The chain is built from TRBV5-4 and TRBJ2-5; 8 nucleotides line up with TRBD2. The receptor comes from a man aged 35-49 years with primary liver carcinoma and hepatitis B virus infection. Here the CDR3 DNA reads TGTGCCAGCAGCCAAGCGGGAGCTCAAGAGACCCAGTACTTC. Its translation is CASSQAGAQETQYF.